This T cell receptor (beta chain) was identified during a study of cytomegalovirus exposure and HLA in healthy donors (dated by TCRdb to about 2017). With regard to the full study: A later analysis indicated that the 90 to 150 validation repertoires were generated on the platform also employed for the 700 or so repertoires of the first cohort. The study aimed to test whether signatures of past pathogen exposure could be identified by cataloging public T cell receptors. A separate validation cohort of roughly 120 different subjects was used in addition to the approximately 610-subject first cohort. To predict cytomegalovirus infection status, the study brought together high-throughput TCR immunosequencing, statistical association of individual TCRs with disease status, and machine learning. Results the study describes overall, beyond this receptor: The authors suggested that the approach could potentially be extended to other disease states and immunological phenotypes. In vitro tests confirmed that three of the cytomegalovirus-associated TCR beta chains recognize cytomegalovirus antigens. While some public TCRs were present in many individuals, most TCR sequences turned up only very rarely across donors. The study listed around 160 TCR beta chains as associated with cytomegalovirus. In both the original and validation cohorts, the classifier was reported to diagnose cytomegalovirus status with high specificity and sensitivity. A later analysis lacked HLA typing for the validation cohort, so it scored co-occurrence in that cohort across all 110 or so repertoires. A later analysis found that TCRs clustered in the first cohort also tended to co-occur in the 95 to 150 validation repertoires, with approximately 95% of cluster scores above 0.

As regards this clone: Its cognate antigen has yet to be identified. No clone much larger than this one lies a single base away; base qualities are absent.

The donors were included in the validation cohort of around 120 subjects, a group kept apart from the roughly 730-subject first cohort. The library came from the immunoSEQ multiplex PCR assay. In the source study's methods: A statistical classification framework was built to diagnose cytomegalovirus status from the catalog of TCR beta chain sequences. The immuneACCESS repertoire file appears here via TCRdb, limited to in-frame rearrangements. These files lack a portion of the clones; in checked studies, under half of the deficit traces to unresolved V genes, and the cause of the others is not known. That table is the source of V, J and clone size, and D and trimming were worked out from the DNA. Across this sample there are roughly 71,000 clones, with around 94% seen only once. 0.63% of the sample rests with the top ten. Spanning cysteine to phenylalanine, the CDR3 consists of 16 amino acids. Kept here is only the CDR3 DNA, which spans 48 bases and is read in frame from base 1. The V end gives up 3 bases and the J end 3 bases, leaving 7 bases in the junction not matched to a gene. CDR1 and CDR2 (LNHNV, YYDKDF) derive from the germline V gene (reference sequence).

Recombination joined TRBV15 with TRBJ2-3, with 9 central nucleotides matching TRBD2. The TCR sequence derives from a woman between 18 and 30 years old in good health and CMV-seronegative. Sequenced sample: PBMCs. The DNA reads TGTGCCACCAGCAGGGCGACTAGCGGAAGAACAGATACGCAGTATTTT. This translates into CATSRATSGRTDTQYF.